This T cell receptor beta chain was sequenced for a study of CD4+ T cells in melanoma. The study's findings and limits: CD8+ T cell, macrophage and B cell function reportedly correlated with neoantigen-specific CD4+ T cells. Reportedly, melanoma neoantigen-specific CD4+ T cells showed varied differentiation states.

Sequenced by immunoSEQ multiplex PCR; TCRdb stores in-frame clones only, minus some. The table shows roughly 150,000 clones, with about nine tenths occurring only once. Germline values: CDR1 MGHRA, CDR2 YSYEKL. The CDR3 extends over 16 amino acids. Trimming shortened V by 0 bases and J by 4 bases, and 10 bases separated the two germline ends. For this clone: The antigen remains undetermined.

The genes are TRBV4-1 and TRBJ2-6; D is undetermined. The clonotype was recovered from a human donor with melanoma. CDR3 bases: TGCGCCAGCAGCCAAGAGTTCCGTTCCGGGGCCAACGTCCTGACTTTC. It codes for CASSQEFRSGANVLTF.